The rows below give T cell receptor beta chains drawn from one sample of a study of blood T cell repertoires in COVID-19. TCRdb's copy holds only in-frame clones and misses some; the assay was immunoSEQ multiplex PCR. The sample contains about 190,000 clones, roughly 89% of which appear only once. Material for sequencing was peripheral blood. These receptors all come from a man aged 50-59 years with acute or convalescent COVID-19. Both conserved end residues are trimmed from each CDR3.

TRBV9	TRBJ2-3	ASSPGLAGGPSTDTQY
TRBV3-1/TRBV3-2	TRBJ1-1	ASSQGDRGGTEAF
TRBV6-2/TRBV6-3	TRBJ1-1	ASSFLLGTGSFGTEAF
TRBV19	TRBJ1-5	ASSTPQGSPTWNQPQH
TRBV5-1	TRBJ1-4	ASSSQPDRVEEKLF
TRBV11-2	TRBJ1-1	ASSLAGYSQAF
TRBV21-1	TRBJ2-3	ASGLGATTDTQY
TRBV6-5	TRBJ1-1	ASSYSTGVTF
TRBV7-9	TRBJ1-2	ASSPSGVSLFA
TRBV7-3	TRBJ2-1	ASSLVFQGAVNEQF
TRBV6-5	TRBJ2-3	ASMPGGRTDTQY
TRBV7-9	TRBJ1-5	ASSSNSGPQH
TRBV15	TRBJ2-5	ATSLDRSETQY
TRBV7-3	TRBJ2-1	ASSSTSDSYNEQF
TRBV5-1	TRBJ2-3	ASSTRTGADTQY
TRBV2	TRBJ2-1	ASSPAGGPYNEQF
TRBV9	TRBJ1-2	ASSQNPTGTGESYGYT
TRBV19	TRBJ1-2	ASSTDRDYGYT
TRBV2	TRBJ1-2	ASSGAGTGIIYGYT
TRBV19	TRBJ2-7	ASSIKPGLAGEEYEQY
TRBV7-9	TRBJ1-1	ASSLAQVEAF
TRBV27	TRBJ2-3	ASSFSSGGGTDTQY
TRBV20-1	TRBJ1-5	SASLQGGQPQH
TRBV27	TRBJ1-1	ASSFTGDTEAF
TRBV10-3	TRBJ1-2	AIRGTGLNYGYT
TRBV2	TRBJ2-5	ASSENRGETQY
TRBV11-2	TRBJ2-2	ASSPPGLAGGTGELF
TRBV7-6	TRBJ2-3	ASSLGPSGSTDTQY
TRBV7-9	TRBJ2-1	ASSPTGRVNEQF